This TCR beta chain stems from a study of Graves' ophthalmopathy and Graves' hyperthyroidism. The study amplified TCR beta CDR3 regions using RNA transcripts. First-round RT-PCR with HTBI primers preceded a second-round multiplex PCR. TCRdb processed the multiplex PCR reads anew with MiXCR; each CDR3 protein has one entry. Of 900,000 to 1,200,000 distinct CDR3 sequences in the sample, 35% to 40% are singletons; the top ten hold around 10%. Germline V gene lookup returns CDR1 MGHDK and CDR2 SYGVNS. The V end lost 3 bases, the J end lost 1 base, and 9 bases lay between the germline ends. CDR3 length: 14 amino acids.

Sequencing was carried out using peripheral blood or thyroid tissue (not recorded which). This clonotype originated in an adult man with Graves' hyperthyroidism. V and J are TRBV25-1 and TRBJ2-5; D gene ambiguous. In DNA form, the CDR3 reads TGTGCCAGCAGTGACCCGACGGTCCAAGAGACCCAGTACTTC. Translation gives CASSDPTVQETQYF.